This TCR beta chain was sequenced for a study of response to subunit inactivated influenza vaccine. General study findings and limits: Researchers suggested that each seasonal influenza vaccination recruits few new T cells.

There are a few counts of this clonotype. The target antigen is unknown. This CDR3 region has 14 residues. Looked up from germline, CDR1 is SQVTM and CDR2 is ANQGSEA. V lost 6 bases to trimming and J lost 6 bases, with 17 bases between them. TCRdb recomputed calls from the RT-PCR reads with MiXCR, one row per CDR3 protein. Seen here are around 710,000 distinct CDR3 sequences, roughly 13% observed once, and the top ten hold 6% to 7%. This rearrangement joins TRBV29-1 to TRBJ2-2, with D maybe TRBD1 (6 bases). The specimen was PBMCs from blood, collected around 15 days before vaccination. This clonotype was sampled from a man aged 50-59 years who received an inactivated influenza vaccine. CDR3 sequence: CSVGPGVVPGELFF. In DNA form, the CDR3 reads TGCAGCGTAGGCCCAGGGGTTGTTCCCGGGGAGCTGTTTTTT.